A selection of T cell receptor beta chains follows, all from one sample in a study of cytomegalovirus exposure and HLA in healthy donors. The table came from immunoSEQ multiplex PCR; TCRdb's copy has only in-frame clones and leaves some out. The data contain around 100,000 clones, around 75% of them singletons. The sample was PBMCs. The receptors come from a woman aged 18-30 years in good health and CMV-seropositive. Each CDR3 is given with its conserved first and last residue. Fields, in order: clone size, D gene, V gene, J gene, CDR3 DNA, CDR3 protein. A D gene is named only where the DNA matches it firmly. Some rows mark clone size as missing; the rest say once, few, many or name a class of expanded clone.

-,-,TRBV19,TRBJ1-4,TGTGCCAGTTTAGGACAGACAACTAATGAAAAACTGTTTTTT,CASLGQTTNEKLFF
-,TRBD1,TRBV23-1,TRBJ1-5,TGCGCCTGGAGAGGGGGCAGCAATCAGCCCCAGCATTTT,CAWRGGSNQPQHF
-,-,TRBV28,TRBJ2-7,TGTGCCAGCAGTTTATCTGCAGGGACCTACGAGCAGTACTTC,CASSLSAGTYEQYF
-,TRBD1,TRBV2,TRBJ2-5,TGTGCCAGCGGACAGGGGAAATGGGAGACCCAGTACTTC,CASGQGKWETQYF
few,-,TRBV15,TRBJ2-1,TGTGCCACCAGCAGCCGTAGACTCGGGGGAACCTTCAATGAGCAGTTCTTC,CATSSRRLGGTFNEQFF
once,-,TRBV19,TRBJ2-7,TGTGCCAGTAGTGGCCCCTACGAGCAGTACTTC,CASSGPYEQYF
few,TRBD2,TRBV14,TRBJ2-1,TGTGCCAGCAGCCAAGAGACCCTGGGACTAGCGGGAGGACCTAACAATGAGCAGTTCTTC,CASSQETLGLAGGPNNEQFF
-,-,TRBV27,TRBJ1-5,TGTGCCAGCAGTTACAGGGAAGGTCAGCCCCAGCATTTT,CASSYREGQPQHF
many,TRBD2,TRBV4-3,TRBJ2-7,TGCGCCAGCAGCCACAGACTAGCGGAATCCTACGAGCAGTACTTC,CASSHRLAESYEQYF
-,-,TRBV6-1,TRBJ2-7,TGTGCCAGCAGTCCCGGGACTTACTACGAGCAGTACTTC,CASSPGTYYEQYF
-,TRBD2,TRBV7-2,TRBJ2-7,TGTGCCAGCAGCGCCCGGACTAGCGGGAGAGGCGAGCAGTACTTC,CASSARTSGRGEQYF
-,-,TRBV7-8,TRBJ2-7,TGTGCCAGCAGCCAGACCGCACCTAGCTCCTACGAGCAGTACTTC,CASSQTAPSSYEQYF
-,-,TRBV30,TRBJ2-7,TGTGCCTGGAGGGGGGTGGGGGCCTCCTACGAGCAGTACTTC,CAWRGVGASYEQYF
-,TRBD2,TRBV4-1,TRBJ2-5,TGCGCCAGCAGCTACACGGGGACTAGCGGACAAGAGACCCAGTACTTC,CASSYTGTSGQETQYF
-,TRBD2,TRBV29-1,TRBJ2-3,TGCAGCGTTGTTCCCCGGAGCGGGAGGCTTGCAGATACGCAGTATTTT,CSVVPRSGRLADTQYF
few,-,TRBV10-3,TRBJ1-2,TGTGCCATCAGTCACGGGGGTCCGGGCTATGGCTACACCTTC,CAISHGGPGYGYTF
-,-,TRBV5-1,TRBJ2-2,TGCGCCAGCAGCTTAACGATTTTGACAAGTCGTGTACCCGGGGAGCTGTTTTTT,CASSLTILTSRVPGELFF
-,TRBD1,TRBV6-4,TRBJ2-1,TGTGCCAGCTCATCCGGGACAGGGAGCAATGAGCAGTTCTTC,CASSSGTGSNEQFF
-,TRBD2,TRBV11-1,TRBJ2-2,TGTGCCAGCAGCCTAGCGGGAGCGAACACCGGGGAGCTGTTTTTT,CASSLAGANTGELFF
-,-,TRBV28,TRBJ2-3,TGTGCCAGCAGTTATGCCGGGTCACATAACACAGATACGCAGTATTTT,CASSYAGSHNTDTQYF
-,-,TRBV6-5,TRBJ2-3,TGTGCCAGCAGTTATTCTACCGACAGACCCACAGATACGCAGTATTTT,CASSYSTDRPTDTQYF
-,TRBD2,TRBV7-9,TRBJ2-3,TGTGCCAGCAGCTTAAGTAGCGGGAGCACAGATACGCAGTATTTT,CASSLSSGSTDTQYF
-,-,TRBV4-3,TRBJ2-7,TGCGCCAGCAGCCAAGATCGGGCGGGAAGGCTAAGCGAGCAGTACTTC,CASSQDRAGRLSEQYF
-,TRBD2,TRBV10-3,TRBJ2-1,TGTGCCATCAGTGAGGGACTAGACCGGGAGCAGTTCTTC,CAISEGLDREQFF
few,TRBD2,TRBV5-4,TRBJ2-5,TGTGCCAGCAGCTTGAAACTAGCGGGAGGGGGAGAGACCCAGTACTTC,CASSLKLAGGGETQYF
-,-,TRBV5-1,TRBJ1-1,TGCGCCAGCAGCTTGTTAGGGACACAAAACACTGAAGCTTTCTTT,CASSLLGTQNTEAFF
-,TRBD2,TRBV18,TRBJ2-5,TGTGCCAGCTCAGGTCTAGCGGGCCAAGAGACCCAGTACTTC,CASSGLAGQETQYF
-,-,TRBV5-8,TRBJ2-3,TGTGCCAGCAGCGGAGGGGTCAGTCCCCTCACAGATACGCAGTATTTT,CASSGGVSPLTDTQYF
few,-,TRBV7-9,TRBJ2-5,TGTGCCAGCAGCTTAGGACTAGGAGAGACCCAGTACTTC,CASSLGLGETQYF
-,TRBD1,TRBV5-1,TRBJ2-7,TGCGCCAGCAGCTTGGAGGGCAGGGGGCACAACGAGCAGTACTTC,CASSLEGRGHNEQYF
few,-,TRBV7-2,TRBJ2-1,TGTGCCAGCAGCTACAAGGTGGGAAGGGGTAATGAGCAGTTCTTC,CASSYKVGRGNEQFF
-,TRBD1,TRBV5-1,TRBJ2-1,TGCGCCAGCAGCTTGGCCTACAGGGGGGTAAACAATGAGCAGTTCTTC,CASSLAYRGVNNEQFF
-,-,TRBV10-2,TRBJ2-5,TGCGCCAGCAGTGAGAGCGGACGGAGACAAGAGACCCAGTACTTC,CASSESGRRQETQYF
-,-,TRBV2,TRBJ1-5,TGTGCCAGCAGTGAAGCGGGGGGGCAAAATCAGCCCCAGCATTTT,CASSEAGGQNQPQHF
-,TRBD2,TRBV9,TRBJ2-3,TGTGCCAGCAGCGTAACTAGCGGGAGGACCGCAGATACGCAGTATTTT,CASSVTSGRTADTQYF
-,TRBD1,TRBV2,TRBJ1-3,TGTGCCAGCAGCGTACAGGGGGCCTCTGGAAACACCATATATTTT,CASSVQGASGNTIYF
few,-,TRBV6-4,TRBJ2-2,TGTGCCAGCAGTGACTCGATTGCTAGCGCCGGGGAGCTGTTTTTT,CASSDSIASAGELFF
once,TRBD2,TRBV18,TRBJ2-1,TGTGCCAGCTCACCAAGCGGGGTAGGTTACAATGAGCAGTTCTTC,CASSPSGVGYNEQFF
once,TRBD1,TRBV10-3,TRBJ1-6,TGTGCCATCACCGAGGACAGGGCCAATTCACCCCTCCACTTT,CAITEDRANSPLHF
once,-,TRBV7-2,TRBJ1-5,TGTGCCAGCAGCTTCCTCCCGGTTAGCAATCAGCCCCAGCATTTT,CASSFLPVSNQPQHF
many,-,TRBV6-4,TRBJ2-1,TGTGCCAGCAGTGCCGACAACTACAATGAGCAGTTCTTC,CASSADNYNEQFF
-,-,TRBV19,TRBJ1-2,TGTGCCAGTAGTCTTAGCCCACAGGGCCGCTATGGCTACACCTTC,CASSLSPQGRYGYTF
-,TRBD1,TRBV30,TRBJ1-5,TGTGCCTGGAGCCCACAGGGGAATCAGCCCCAGCATTTT,CAWSPQGNQPQHF
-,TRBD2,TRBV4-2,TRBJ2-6,TGTGCCAGCAGCCAACGGGGACTAGCGGGAGGGTCTGGGGCCAACGTCCTGACTTTC,CASSQRGLAGGSGANVLTF
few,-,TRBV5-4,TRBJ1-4,TGTGCCAGCAGCTTGGGAACCGAGATTGAAAAACTGTTTTTT,CASSLGTEIEKLFF
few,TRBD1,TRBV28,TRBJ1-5,TGTGCCAGCAACTCAGGGGGTGGGCGCAATCAGCCCCAGCATTTT,CASNSGGGRNQPQHF
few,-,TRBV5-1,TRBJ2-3,TGCGCCAGCAGCTCGGGGGGGACAGGGACAGATACGCAGTATTTT,CASSSGGTGTDTQYF
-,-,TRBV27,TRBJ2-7,TGTGCCACCCTCTACGGGGAAAGCTACGAGCAGTACTTC,CATLYGESYEQYF
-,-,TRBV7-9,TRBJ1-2,TGTGCCAGCAGCTTAATACAGATTGACTATGGCTACACCTTC,CASSLIQIDYGYTF